The 17 T cell receptor beta chains in this list originate from one sample, sequenced in a study of cytomegalovirus exposure and HLA in healthy donors. Amplification used 60 Vbeta primers and 13 Jbeta primers. Sequencing used immunoSEQ multiplex PCR; TCRdb keeps in-frame clones, though not all of them. The sample lists hundreds of thousands of clones; less than 85% were seen once. The sequenced material came from PBMCs. Receptors were obtained from a man between 18 and 35 years old in good health and CMV-seronegative.

This clone was seen just once. Other DNA sequences from this sample encode an identical CDR3 as well. The V call is TRBV6-4, the J call TRBJ2-3, with 9 bases fitting TRBD2. Germline trimming cut 3 bases from V and 0 bases from J; bases unmatched to any gene: 1. The CDR3 sequence is 15 residues long. The germline CDR1 and CDR2 sequences are MRHNA and SNTAGT. The CDR3 coding sequence is TGTGCCAGCAGTGAGCGGGAGGGAAGCACAGATACGCAGTATTTT. This gives the protein CASSEREGSTDTQYF.

This rearrangement joins TRBV27 to TRBJ2-2; 8 bases are shared with TRBD2. CDR1 is MNHEY, CDR2 SMNVEV, per germline (reference sequence). After removal of 2 bases from V and 4 bases from J, the junction contained 0 bases not matched to a gene. The length of the CDR3 is 14 residues. CDR3 sequence: CASSLRGGTGELFF. The CDR3 bases are TGTGCCAGCAGTTTACGGGGGGGCACCGGGGAGCTGTTTTTT.

The chain joins TRBV9 to TRBJ2-1; TRBD2 matches at 9 bases. Germline trimming cut 3 bases from V and 9 bases from J; bases unmatched to any gene: 1. Germline lookup yields CDR1 SGDLS and CDR2 YYNGEE. This CDR3 has 12 residues. CDR3 nucleotide sequence: TGTGCCAGCAGCGCGCGGGGGGGTGAGCAGTTCTTC. Protein: CASSARGGEQFF. The full variable domain, its missing parts supplied by reference TRBV9 and TRBJ2-1, is DSGVTQTPKHLITATGQRVTLRCSPRSGDLSVYWYQQSLDQGLQFLIQYYNGEERAKGNILERFSAQQFPDLHSELNLSSLELGDSALYFCASSARGGEQFFGPGTRLTVL.

The count of this clone is one. CDR3 amino acids: CASNLWLAGPGEQYF. Written as DNA, the CDR3 is TGTGCCAGCAATTTGTGGCTAGCGGGACCCGGCGAGCAGTACTTC. The chain carries TRBV6-5 and TRBJ2-7; 9 bases align to TRBD2. Germline lookup yields CDR1 MNHEY and CDR2 SVGAGI. There are 15 residues in the CDR3. V shed 7 bases and J 6 bases; nucleotides not matched to a gene: 13.

The chain links TRBV7-2 to TRBJ2-7, with D possibly TRBD2 on 6 matching bases. V was pared by 5 bases and J by 5 bases, with 10 bases between. The CDR3 sequence is 12 residues long. CDR1 and CDR2 (germline): SGHTA, FQGNSA. Here the CDR3 DNA reads TGTGCCAGCAGCCCAGCGGGCCACGAGCAGTACTTC. It encodes CASSPAGHEQYF.

The chain carries TRBV5-1 and TRBJ2-2; D not resolved. Germline CDR1 SGHRS, CDR2 YFSETQ. With 5 bases removed from V and 1 base from J, the gap between germline ends came to 6 bases. The CDR3 loop spans 13 amino acids. The DNA of the CDR3 is TGCGCCAGCAGATCCCGGAACACCGGGGAGCTGTTTTTT. Its translation: CASRSRNTGELFF.

The chain has TRBV28 and TRBJ2-1, with D uncertain. Trimming cost V 5 bases and J 2 bases, with 16 bases left between them. The CDR3 consists of 16 residues. Germline CDR1 and CDR2: MDHEN and SYDVKM. This CDR3 is CASSNRMAQTYNEQFF. In DNA, the CDR3 is TGTGCCAGCAGTAACCGAATGGCCCAGACCTACAATGAGCAGTTCTTC.

The chain is built from TRBV6-1 and TRBJ2-3, with D possibly being TRBD2 (5 bases). The ends were cut back, 2 bases at V and 4 bases at J, with 7 bases in the middle. This CDR3 region has 13 residues. Germline V gives CDR1 MNHNS, CDR2 SASEGT. CDR3 coding DNA: TGTGCCAGCAGTGAACGAGGGCCAGATACGCAGTATTTT. Encoded protein: CASSERGPDTQYF.

This rearrangement joins TRBV19 to TRBJ2-7, with 7 bases aligning to TRBD2. This CDR3 is 17 amino acids long. Germline V lookup: CDR1 LNHDA, CDR2 SQIVND (reference sequence). J lost 3 bases, V lost 1 base, and 12 bases had no gene match. CDR3 nucleotide sequence: TGTGCCAGTAGTATAGCCAGCGGGGCTAGCGGACACTACGAGCAGTACTTC. Translating it yields CASSIASGASGHYEQYF.

The table lists this clone with a few counts. The rearrangement joins TRBV29-1 to TRBJ2-3; 10 bases are a match to TRBD2. The V segment lost 2 bases and the J segment 4 bases; nucleotides outside the gene matches: 18. CDR3 length: 19 residues. Germline V gene lookup returns CDR1 SQVTM and CDR2 ANQGSEA. In DNA form, the CDR3 reads TGCAGCGTTGAAATGTGGGACGGCTCGAGCGGGAGGGCCGCAGATACGCAGTATTTT. Encoded protein: CSVEMWDGSSGRAADTQYF.

The J gene is TRBJ2-7, the V gene TRBV7-6; 8 nucleotides line up with TRBD1. The germline CDR1 and CDR2 sequences are SGHVS and FNYEAQ. Trimming took 5 bases from V and 3 from J; bases not matched to a gene: 6. This CDR3 contains 14 residues. Here the CDR3 reads CASSPPGQDYEQYF. In nucleotides, the CDR3 is TGTGCCAGCAGCCCACCGGGACAGGACTACGAGCAGTACTTC.

This rearrangement joins TRBV23-1 to TRBJ2-7; 7 bases match TRBD1. TRBV23-1 belongs to the ORF category, with a function that is uncertain. The CDR3 has 13 residues. With 5 bases clipped from V and 3 bases from J, the junction kept 4 bases outside the gene matches. The CDR3 sequence: CASSKTGCYEQYF. CDR3 coding DNA: TGCGCCAGCAGTAAGACAGGGTGCTACGAGCAGTACTTC.

The chain joins TRBV27 to TRBJ2-1; TRBD2 matches at 14 bases. CDR3 length equals 15 residues. With V trimmed by 3 bases and J by 6 bases, 1 base remained unmatched. CDR1 and CDR2 (germline): MNHEY, SMNVEV (reference sequence). CDR3 region: CASSFGLAGGNEQFF. CDR3 DNA sequence: TGTGCCAGCAGTTTTGGACTAGCGGGAGGCAATGAGCAGTTCTTC.

The rearrangement links TRBV19 to TRBJ2-7; maybe TRBD2 (5 bases). CDR3 length equals 14 residues. Trimming removed 5 bases from V and 3 bases from J, with 14 bases in between. The germline gives CDR1 LNHDA, CDR2 SQIVND (reference sequence). CDR3 coding DNA: TGTGCCAGTAGTGCCCCGGGATCCATCTACGAGCAGTACTTC. Translation gives CASSAPGSIYEQYF. The whole variable domain, remainder taken from reference TRBV19 and TRBJ2-7, is DGGITQSPKYLFRKEGQNVTLSCEQNLNHDAMYWYRQDPGQGLRLIYYSQIVNDFQKGDIAEGYSVSREKKESFPLTVTSAQKNPTAFYLCASSAPGSIYEQYFGPGTRLTVT.

The V and J genes are TRBV2 and TRBJ2-1; TRBD2 is a possible D gene (6 bases). Germline V gene lookup returns CDR1 SNHLY and CDR2 FYNNEI. The CDR3 has 15 residues. With 2 bases removed from V and 5 bases from J, the gap between germline ends came to 13 bases. The CDR3 coding sequence is TGTGCCAGCAGTGAACGGAGTGGGGGGAACAATGAGCAGTTCTTC. Protein product: CASSERSGGNNEQFF. The whole variable domain, filled in from reference TRBV2 and TRBJ2-1, reads EPEVTQTPSHQVTQMGQEVILRCVPISNHLYFYWYRQILGQKVEFLVSFYNNEISEKSEIFDDQFSVERPDGSNFTLKIRSTKLEDSAMYFCASSERSGGNNEQFFGPGTRLTVL.

V and J are TRBV4-1 and TRBJ2-2; TRBD2 matches at 11 bases. J lost 2 bases, V lost 4 bases, and 6 bases had no gene match. The CDR3 spans 17 residues. The germline CDR1 and CDR2 sequences are MGHRA and YSYEKL. The CDR3, as DNA: TGCGCCAGCAGCCCCGAAGGGACTAGCGGAAACACCGGGGAGCTGTTTTTT. Protein product: CASSPEGTSGNTGELFF.

This clone occurred a few times. This chain joins TRBV2 and TRBJ1-1; D is unresolved. The germline V and J ends were trimmed by 9 bases and 3 bases, with 11 bases remaining between them. Germline-derived CDR1 and CDR2 are SNHLY and FYNNEI. The CDR3 spans 12 residues. CDR3: CASHGQYTEAFF. The CDR3 DNA follows: TGTGCCAGTCATGGCCAATACACTGAAGCTTTCTTT.